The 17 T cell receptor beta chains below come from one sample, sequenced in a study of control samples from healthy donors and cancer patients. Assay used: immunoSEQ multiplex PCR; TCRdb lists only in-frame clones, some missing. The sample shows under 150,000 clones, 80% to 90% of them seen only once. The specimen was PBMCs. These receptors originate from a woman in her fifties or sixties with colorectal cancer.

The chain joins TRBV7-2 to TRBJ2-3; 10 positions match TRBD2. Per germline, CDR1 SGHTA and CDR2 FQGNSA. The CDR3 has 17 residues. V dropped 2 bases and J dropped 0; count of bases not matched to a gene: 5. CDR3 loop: CASSLSGGDPSTDTQYF. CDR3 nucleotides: TGTGCCAGCAGCTTAAGCGGGGGGGACCCTAGCACAGATACGCAGTATTTT.

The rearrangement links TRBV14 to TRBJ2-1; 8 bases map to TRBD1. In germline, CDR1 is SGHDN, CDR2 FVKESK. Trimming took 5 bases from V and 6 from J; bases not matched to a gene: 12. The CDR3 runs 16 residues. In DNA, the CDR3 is TGTGCCAGCAGCACCCTCGACAGGGGCTACAGCAATGAGCAGTTCTTC. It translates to CASSTLDRGYSNEQFF.

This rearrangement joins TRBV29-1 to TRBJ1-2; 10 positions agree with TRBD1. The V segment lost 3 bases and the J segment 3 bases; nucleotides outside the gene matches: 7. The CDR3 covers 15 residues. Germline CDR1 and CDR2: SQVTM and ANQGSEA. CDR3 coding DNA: TGCAGCGTTGATCGAAGGGGGACAGGGGACTATGGCTACACCTTC. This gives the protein CSVDRRGTGDYGYTF.

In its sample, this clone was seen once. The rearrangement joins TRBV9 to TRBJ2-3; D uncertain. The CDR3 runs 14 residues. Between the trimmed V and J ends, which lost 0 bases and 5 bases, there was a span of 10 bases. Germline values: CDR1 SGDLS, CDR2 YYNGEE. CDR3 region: CASSVVSNEDTQYF. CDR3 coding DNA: TGTGCCAGCAGCGTAGTCTCCAACGAAGATACGCAGTATTTT.

DNA of the CDR3: TGCGCCAGCAGCTCTGGGGCCGGGACGGAAAATTCACCCCTCCACTTT. The encoded protein is CASSSGAGTENSPLHF. The V gene is TRBV5-1, the J gene TRBJ1-6; a weak D match, TRBD1 (5 bases). CDR3 length: 16 residues. The germline gives CDR1 SGHRS, CDR2 YFSETQ. Trimming took off 3 bases at V and 7 bases at J, with 17 bases between the two ends.

CDR3 protein: CASSEGREPDTQYF. The CDR3 DNA follows: TGTGCCAGCAGCGAGGGGCGGGAGCCAGATACGCAGTATTTT. This chain uses TRBV28 with TRBJ2-3; 7 bases fit TRBD2. The junction had 7 bases not matched to a gene; V was cut back by 6 bases and J by 4 bases. Germline loops: CDR1 MDHEN, CDR2 SYDVKM. This CDR3 contains 14 residues.

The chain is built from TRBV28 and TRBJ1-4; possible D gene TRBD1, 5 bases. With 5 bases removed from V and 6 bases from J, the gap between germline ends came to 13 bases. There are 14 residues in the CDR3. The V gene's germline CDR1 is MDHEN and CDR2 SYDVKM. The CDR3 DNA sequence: TGTGCCAGCAGTATCACAGGTCCCCATGAAAAACTGTTTTTT. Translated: CASSITGPHEKLFF.

The CDR3 reads CASSQEGDRTEAFF. DNA of the CDR3: TGTGCCAGCAGCCAAGAGGGGGATCGGACTGAAGCTTTCTTT. The rearrangement uses TRBV3-1 (or the pseudogene TRBV3-2) and TRBJ1-1; TRBD1 is a possible D gene (5 bases). V lost 0 bases to trimming and J lost 5 bases, with 10 bases between them. From germline, CDR1 is LGHDT and CDR2 YNNKEL (reference sequence). The CDR3 is 14 residues long.

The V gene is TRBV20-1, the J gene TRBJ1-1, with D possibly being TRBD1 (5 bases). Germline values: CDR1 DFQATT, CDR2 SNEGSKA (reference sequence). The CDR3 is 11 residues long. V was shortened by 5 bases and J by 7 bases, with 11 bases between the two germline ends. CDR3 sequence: CSARGGFEAFF. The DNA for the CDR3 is TGCAGTGCTCGGGGGGGATTTGAAGCTTTCTTT.

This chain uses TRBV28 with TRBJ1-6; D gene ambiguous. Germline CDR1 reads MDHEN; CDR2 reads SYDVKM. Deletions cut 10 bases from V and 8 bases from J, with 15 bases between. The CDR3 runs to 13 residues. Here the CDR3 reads CATHSSGDSPLHF. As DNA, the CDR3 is TGTGCCACGCACTCATCTGGGGATTCACCCCTCCACTTT.

CDR3 DNA sequence: TGTGCCAGCAGTTATCGGGGAGGTTCTAACTATGGCTACACCTTC. Encoded protein: CASSYRGGSNYGYTF. The chain recombines TRBV13 with TRBJ1-2; D unresolved. The CDR3 length is 15 residues. V was cut by 6 bases and J by 0 bases, with 14 bases left in between. CDR1 is PRHDT and CDR2 is FYEKMQ in the germline V gene (reference sequence).

The CDR3, as DNA: TGTGCCAGCAGGGCGCCTCGACAGGGCGACGAGCAGTACTTC. It yields the protein CASRAPRQGDEQYF. The chain employs TRBV2 and TRBJ2-7; 7 nucleotides agree with TRBD1. After removal of 6 bases from V and 5 bases from J, the junction contained 10 bases not matched to a gene. The CDR3 has 14 amino acids. CDR1 and CDR2 from the germline V gene are SNHLY and FYNNEI.

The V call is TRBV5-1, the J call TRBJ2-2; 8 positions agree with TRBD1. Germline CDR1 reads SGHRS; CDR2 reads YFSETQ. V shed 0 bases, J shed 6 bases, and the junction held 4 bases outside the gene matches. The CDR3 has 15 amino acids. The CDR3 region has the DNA TGCGCCAGCAGCTTGGTGGCAGGGGGCTCCGGGGAGCTGTTTTTT. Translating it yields CASSLVAGGSGELFF.

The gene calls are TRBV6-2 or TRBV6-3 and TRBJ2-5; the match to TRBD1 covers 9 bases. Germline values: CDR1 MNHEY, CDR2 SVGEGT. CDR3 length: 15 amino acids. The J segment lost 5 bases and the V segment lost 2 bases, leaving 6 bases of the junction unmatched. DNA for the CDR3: TGTGCCAGCAGTTACAGACAGGGGGTAGCGGAGACCCAGTACTTC. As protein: CASSYRQGVAETQYF.

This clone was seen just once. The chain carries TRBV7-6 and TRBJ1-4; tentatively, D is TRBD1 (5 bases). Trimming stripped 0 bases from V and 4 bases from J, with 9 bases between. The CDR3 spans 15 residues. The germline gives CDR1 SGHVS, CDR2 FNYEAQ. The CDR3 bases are TGTGCCAGCAGCTTAGCAGTCGGACATAATGAAAAACTGTTTTTT. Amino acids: CASSLAVGHNEKLFF.

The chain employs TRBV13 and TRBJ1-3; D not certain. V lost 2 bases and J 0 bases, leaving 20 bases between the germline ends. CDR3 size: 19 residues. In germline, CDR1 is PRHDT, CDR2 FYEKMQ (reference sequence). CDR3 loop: CASSLRRPTRAFSGNTIYF. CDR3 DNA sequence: TGTGCCAGCAGCTTACGAAGACCTACTCGGGCGTTCTCTGGAAACACCATATATTTT.

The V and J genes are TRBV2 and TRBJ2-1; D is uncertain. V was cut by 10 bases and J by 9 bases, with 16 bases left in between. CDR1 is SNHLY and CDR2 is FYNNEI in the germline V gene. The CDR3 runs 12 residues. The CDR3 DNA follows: TGTGCCACCCTCGAGGAGAGCACTGAGCAGTTCTTC. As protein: CATLEESTEQFF.